The T cell receptor (beta chain) under discussion was sequenced for a study of OX40 agonist ivuxolimab in advanced cancers. Turning to the study itself: Patients received ivuxolimab, an agonistic anti-OX40 (CD134) antibody. Findings and caveats of the study: The expanded peripheral T cells' antigen specificity was not determined.

Germline CDR1 reads SEHNR; CDR2 reads FQNEAQ (reference sequence). V dropped 4 bases and J dropped 0 bases, with 11 bases sitting between them. The CDR3 length is 15 residues. A note on this clone: Its antigen remains unknown.

The data were produced by immunoSEQ multiplex PCR, yet TCRdb's version contains in-frame clones alone and is incomplete. The sample shows 60,000 to 70,000 clones, about 91% of them seen only once. This receptor was identified in an adult with an advanced solid tumor such as melanoma, head and neck, liver or kidney cancer. The chain uses TRBV7-9 and TRBJ2-3, with TRBD2 as a possible D gene (6 bases). The sample in question was CD4+ or CD8+ T cells sorted from blood, obtained in a trial of the OX40 agonist ivuxolimab. The CDR3 bases are TGTGCCAGCAGCTATAGCGGATCTAGCACAGATACGCAGTATTTT. Its translation is CASSYSGSSTDTQYF.